This T cell receptor (beta chain) was captured by sequencing in a study of cytotoxic CD8 clonotypes in ibrutinib-treated CLL. Overall study context: The authors obtained response samples at a median of around 11 months of treatment, range 6 to 36. Samples showed on average about 240,000 productive templates and more than 75,000 productive rearrangements.

In regard to this clone: Its antigen is unidentified.

General observations from the study: Rare overall, public clonotypes shrank or held steady under therapy.

Depth targeted 1 in 200,000 to 1 in 1 million T cells, averaging about 9.2x coverage per clonotype. Generated by immunoSEQ multiplex PCR, the TCRdb table keeps only in-frame clones and is missing some. The data show around 76,000 clones, with approximately 82% seen just once and about 40% held by the top ten. Germline lookup yields CDR1 MDHEN and CDR2 SYDVKM. V lost 4 bases and J lost 4, with 10 bases in between. The CDR3 has 13 residues. Material: PBMCs, obtained after 24 months of ibrutinib treatment. This rearrangement joins TRBV28 to TRBJ1-2; TRBD1 is a possible D gene (6 bases). The TCR comes from a human donor with chronic lymphocytic leukemia. The CDR3 nucleotides are TGTGCCAGCAGTTCCACAGGGCTCTATGGCTACACCTTC. This translates into CASSSTGLYGYTF.